The clone carrying this T cell receptor beta chain has at least ten counts. Antigen: not known. The sample originates from a study of glioma-infiltrating T cells. About the research overall: Samples included WHO grade II oligodendrogliomas or astrocytomas and initial-diagnosis grade IV glioblastomas. Presurgical dexamethasone in glioma patients lasted six or fewer days. Regarding the study as a whole: Gliomas, especially low-grade, showed above-expected tissue-blood divergence; non-neoplastic patients showed below. Shared blood CDR3 signature motifs marked patients with low tissue-blood divergence.

V shed 10 bases and J 5 bases; nucleotides not matched to a gene: 8. This CDR3 contains 13 residues. Germline-derived CDR1 and CDR2 are MDHEN and SYDVKM. TCR alpha and beta CDR3 regions were amplified from RNA using iRepertoire nested multiplex PCR. TCRdb itself ran the multiplex PCR reads through MiXCR, one entry per CDR3 protein. The table lists 300,000 to 450,000 distinct CDR3 sequences, roughly two fifths of them singletons, with about 12% in the top ten. The sequencing sample was made of glioma tissue, nonneoplastic brain tissue, or PBMCs (not recorded which). The receptor comes from a human donor with low-grade glioma or glioblastoma, undergoing nonglioma brain surgery, or in good health (not recorded which). The chain couples TRBV28 to TRBJ1-5; 7 bases match TRBD1. The CDR3 DNA follows: TGTGCCACCCGGAGGGGGCAGGATCAGCCCCAGCATTTT. This codes for CATRRGQDQPQHF.